Below, 7 T cell receptor beta chains from the same sample are listed, as sequenced in a study of blood T cells in healthy people across ages. The use of a sample-barcoded 5' primer and a J-beta primer mix characterized a second PCR of about 6 to 11 cycles. TCRdb recomputed calls from the 5' RACE reads with MiXCR, one row per CDR3 protein. The sample records about 1.1 million distinct CDR3 sequences, roughly two fifths being singletons. Material: blood. The receptors were sampled from a man aged 18 to 29 in good health.

This clonotype turned up a few times. This chain connects TRBV5-1 to TRBJ2-3, with D uncertain. Trimming took off 4 bases at V and 3 bases at J, with 18 bases between the two ends. The CDR3 is made up of 16 amino acids. The germline CDR1 and CDR2 sequences are SGHRS and YFSETQ. The CDR3 here is CASSRRVGEVTDTQYF. The CDR3 coding sequence is TGCGCCAGCAGCCGTAGGGTTGGAGAGGTTACAGATACGCAGTATTTT.

The rearrangement links TRBV7-2 to TRBJ2-3; D is ambiguous. CDR1 is SGHTA and CDR2 is FQGNSA in the germline V gene. This CDR3 has 13 amino acids. The V end lost 1 base, the J end lost 5 bases, and 7 bases lay between the germline ends. The CDR3 nucleotides read TGTGCCAGCAGCTTAGAGGGTCAAGATACGCAGTATTTT. As protein: CASSLEGQDTQYF. The full variable domain, in which reference TRBV7-2 and TRBJ2-3 provide the parts outside the CDR3, is GAGVSQSPSNKVTEKGKDVELRCDPISGHTALYWYRQSLGQGLEFLIYFQGNSAPDKSGLPSDRFSAERTGGSVSTLTIQRTQQEDSAVYLCASSLEGQDTQYFGPGTRLTVL.

This chain connects TRBV5-1 to TRBJ1-1, with 12 bases aligning to TRBD1. Germline CDR1 is SGHRS and CDR2 is YFSETQ. This CDR3 is 17 amino acids long. V gave up 5 bases and J gave up 4 bases; unmatched junction bases: 12. CDR3 in DNA: TGCGCCAGCAGTCTACTACCGGGACAGGGGGCTTTCACTGAAGCTTTCTTT. Translating it yields CASSLLPGQGAFTEAFF.

The chain couples TRBV7-2 to TRBJ1-5; no reliable D call. Trimming shortened V by 5 bases and J by 8 bases, and 13 bases separated the two germline ends. This CDR3 has 13 amino acids. In germline, CDR1 is SGHTA, CDR2 FQGNSA. The CDR3 loop is CASSVVILEPQHF. The CDR3 nucleotides are TGTGCCAGCAGCGTAGTTATTTTGGAGCCCCAGCATTTT. The full variable domain, its missing parts supplied by reference TRBV7-2 and TRBJ1-5, is GAGVSQSPSNKVTEKGKDVELRCDPISGHTALYWYRQSLGQGLEFLIYFQGNSAPDKSGLPSDRFSAERTGGSVSTLTIQRTQQEDSAVYLCASSVVILEPQHFGDGTRLSIL.

The chain is built from TRBV12-5 and TRBJ2-1; 7 bases match TRBD2. The CDR3 is 14 residues long. Looked up from germline, CDR1 is LGHNT and CDR2 is FRNRAP. Losses at the gene ends were 6 bases for V and 4 bases for J; bases not matched to a gene: 6. As DNA, the CDR3 is TGTGCTAGTGGGGCGGGGGACTTTTACAATGAGCAGTTCTTC. This sequence encodes CASGAGDFYNEQFF.

With regard to this clonotype: This may arise from a read error, as a much more abundant clone is one base away. CDR3 residues: CVSSPGQGGNEKLFF. In nucleotides, the CDR3 is TGTGTCAGCAGCCCCGGACAGGGGGGAAATGAAAAACTGTTTTTT. The genes are TRBV12-3 or TRBV12-4 and TRBJ1-4; 10 bases agree with TRBD1. The CDR3 is 15 amino acids.

The J gene is TRBJ2-5, the V gene TRBV7-8; TRBD1 agrees at 8 bases. Gene TRBJ2-7 matches the end of the DNA better, so the J call may be wrong. Germline CDR1 and CDR2: SGHVS and FQNEAQ. This CDR3 has 14 amino acids. The CDR3 spells CASSERTGPYEQYF. For the CDR3, the DNA is TGTGCCAGCAGCGAGAGGACAGGGCCCTACGAGCAGTACTTC.